Following are 18 T cell receptor beta chains from one sample sequenced in a study of T cells in tumors after PD-1 blockade. Using immunoSEQ multiplex PCR, the repertoire was profiled, and TCRdb retains in-frame clones only, with some absent. The sample includes roughly 20,000 clones, more than 65% of them seen just once. The source material was PBMCs, sampled after anti-PD-1 therapy. All receptors come from a human donor with advanced basal cell or squamous cell carcinoma (not recorded which).

This clone was picked up a small number of times. The gene calls are TRBV5-1 and TRBJ2-7; the D gene is possibly TRBD1 (6 bases). Between the trimmed V and J ends, which lost 2 bases and 7 bases, there was a span of 28 bases. Germline-derived CDR1 and CDR2 are SGHRS and YFSETQ. The CDR3 is 18 amino acids. CDR3 nucleotide sequence: TGCGCCAGCAGCTTCGATCGGTCTATAGGGGGTGCCTTGCGGGAGCAGTACTTC. This codes for CASSFDRSIGGALREQYF.

The rearrangement links TRBV21-1 to TRBJ2-7; the D call in the table, TRBD1, was not verified against the DNA. TRBV21-1 is termed a pseudogene. CDR3 size: 15 residues. The CDR3 region is CASSSKLRQPYEQYF. The DNA for the CDR3 is TGTGCCAGCAGCTCAAAGCTGAGACAGCCCTACGAGCAGTACTTC.

This clone is termed medium-sized. The V and J genes are TRBV19 and TRBJ2-2; D may be TRBD2 (5 bases). Trimming pared 0 bases from V and 4 bases from J, leaving 9 bases between. The CDR3 is 15 residues long. CDR1 is LNHDA and CDR2 is SQIVND in the germline V gene (reference sequence). CDR3 loop: CASSIEFGVTGELFF. The CDR3 DNA reads TGTGCCAGTAGTATAGAGTTCGGGGTCACCGGGGAGCTGTTTTTT.

The chain carries TRBV9 and TRBJ2-7; D ambiguous. Germline lookup yields CDR1 SGDLS and CDR2 YYNGEE. The CDR3 has 13 residues. The ends were cut back, 4 bases at V and 3 bases at J, with 11 bases in the middle. The CDR3 bases are TGTGCCAGCAGCCCCTACCCAGGCTACGAGCAGTACTTC. It specifies CASSPYPGYEQYF.

This clone is labeled medium-sized. The chain links TRBV3-1 (or the pseudogene TRBV3-2) to TRBJ2-7, with 9 bases aligning to TRBD2. The CDR3 contains 18 residues. After removal of 0 bases from V and 4 bases from J, the junction contained 13 bases not matched to a gene. Germline V gives CDR1 LGHDT, CDR2 YNNKEL (reference sequence). CDR3 sequence: CASSQDFPDIAGEYEQYF. The CDR3 nucleotides read TGTGCCAGCAGCCAAGATTTCCCCGATATAGCGGGAGAGTACGAGCAGTACTTC.

CDR3 sequence (DNA): TGTGCCAGCAGTCAACTTACCGGGGGCGGTGGCAAAAACATTCAGTACTTC. It encodes CASSQLTGGGGKNIQYF. The chain joins TRBV6-6 to TRBJ2-4, with D possibly called TRBD1 or TRBD2 (6 bases each). Between the trimmed V and J ends, which lost 5 bases and 3 bases, there was a span of 20 bases. CDR3 length: 17 residues. Germline V gene data show CDR1 as MNHNY and CDR2 as SVGAGI (reference sequence).

V is TRBV15 and J is TRBJ1-4; D perhaps matches TRBD1 (5 bases). Germline-derived CDR1 and CDR2 are LNHNV and YYDKDF (reference sequence). The CDR3 length is 15 residues. Trimming left V 0 bases short and J 2 bases short, with 7 bases between. The CDR3 reads CATSRDGATNEKLFF. In nucleotides, the CDR3 is TGTGCCACCAGCAGAGACGGGGCGACTAATGAAAAACTGTTTTTT.

This clone has just one count. J is TRBJ1-1 and V is TRBV18; 7 bases are a match to TRBD1. V trimming: 4 bases; J trimming: 4 bases; junction bases outside the gene matches: 6. The CDR3 totals 14 residues. Germline V lookup: CDR1 KGHSH, CDR2 LQKENI. The CDR3, as DNA: TGTGCCAGCTCACTTAACCAGGGGGGCACTGAAGCTTTCTTT. As protein: CASSLNQGGTEAFF.

V and J are TRBV3-1 (or the pseudogene TRBV3-2) and TRBJ2-1; 10 bases align to TRBD1. CDR1 LGHDT and CDR2 YNNKEL come from the germline V gene (reference sequence). V gave up 6 bases and J gave up 6 bases; unmatched junction bases: 8. The CDR3 covers 15 residues. CDR3 nucleotide sequence: TGTGCCAGCAGTTCCGACAGGGGGCGTAGCAATGAGCAGTTCTTC. Translating it yields CASSSDRGRSNEQFF.

The chain is built from TRBV7-9 and TRBJ1-4; D possibly corresponds to TRBD1 (5 bases). V was shortened by 1 base and J by 5 bases, with 11 bases between the two germline ends. Germline V lookup: CDR1 SEHNR, CDR2 FQNEAQ (reference sequence). This CDR3 is 15 amino acids long. CDR3 protein: CASSLGDGTNEKLFF. The CDR3 nucleotides are TGTGCCAGCAGCTTAGGGGACGGGACCAATGAAAAACTGTTTTTT.

The V call is TRBV7-5, the J call TRBJ2-1; the table's D call, TRBD2, has no DNA check behind it. TRBV7-5 is labeled a pseudogene. The CDR3 consists of 11 residues. The CDR3 DNA is TGTGCCAGAATTGAGAAGAGGTGCGGGTTCTTC. It encodes CARIEKRCGFF.

V usage is TRBV27 and J usage is TRBJ2-1; 7 bases are a match to TRBD1. This CDR3 region has 16 residues. Trimming removed 2 bases from V and 10 bases from J; junction bases left unmatched: 14. Germline V gene lookup returns CDR1 MNHEY and CDR2 SMNVEV (reference sequence). The CDR3 bases are TGTGCCAGCAGTTTAGGGACAGAACAGGTTGGGCAGGAGCAGTTCTTC. Protein sequence: CASSLGTEQVGQEQFF.

CDR3 DNA: TGCGCCAGCAGCTTGGGGGTTGTGGGCACTGAAGCTTTCTTT. It translates to CASSLGVVGTEAFF. This chain links TRBV5-1 with TRBJ1-1, with no clear D. The ends were cut back, 0 bases at V and 4 bases at J, with 10 bases in the middle. CDR1 is SGHRS and CDR2 is YFSETQ in the germline V gene. The CDR3 has 14 amino acids.

The chain couples TRBV28 to TRBJ1-6; D possibly corresponds to TRBD1 (6 bases). The CDR3 totals 14 residues. The V end lost 6 bases, the J end lost 8 bases, and 14 bases lay between the germline ends. Germline V gene lookup returns CDR1 MDHEN and CDR2 SYDVKM. This CDR3 reads CASSLWAGDSPLHF. The CDR3 region has the DNA TGTGCCAGCAGCCTATGGGCAGGGGATTCACCCCTCCACTTT.

This clone appeared once. For the CDR3, the DNA is TGTGCCAGCAGCTTGGGGGGGCCAGTCCGAACTAACTATGGCTACACCTTC. Amino acids: CASSLGGPVRTNYGYTF. The rearrangement uses TRBV5-5 and TRBJ1-2, with D possibly being TRBD1 (6 bases). The CDR3 runs to 17 residues. V gave up 0 bases and J gave up 0 bases, with 15 bases separating them. Germline CDR1 SGHKS, CDR2 YYEKEE (reference sequence). Supplemented by reference TRBV5-5 and TRBJ1-2, the full variable domain reads DAGVTQSPTHLIKTRGQQVTLRCSPISGHKSVSWYQQVLGQGPQFIFQYYEKEERGRGNFPDRFSARQFPNYSSELNVNALLLGDSALYLCASSLGGPVRTNYGYTFGSGTRLTVV.

The V call is TRBV11-3, the J call TRBJ2-2; TRBD2 aligns across 9 bases. The CDR3 runs to 15 residues. J gave up 2 bases and V 3 bases, and 1 base lay outside the gene matches. Per the germline V gene, CDR1 is SGHNT and CDR2 is YENEEA. CDR3 DNA: TGTGCCAGCAGCTTCGGGACTAGCAACACCGGGGAGCTGTTTTTT. Translating gives CASSFGTSNTGELFF. The complete variable domain, with remaining parts taken from reference TRBV11-3 and TRBJ2-2, reads EAGVVQSPRYKIIEKKQPVAFWCNPISGHNTLYWYLQNLGQGPELLIRYENEEAVDDSQLPKDRFSAERLKGVDSTLKIQPAELGDSAVYLCASSFGTSNTGELFFGEGSRLTVL.

This chain uses TRBV20-1 with TRBJ2-7, with TRBD2 matching over 10 bases. The V gene end was trimmed by 3 bases and the J gene end by 1 base; junction bases not matched to a gene: 12. Germline-derived CDR1 and CDR2 are DFQATT and SNEGSKA (reference sequence). The CDR3 runs 17 residues. The CDR3 DNA follows: TGCAGTGCTAGTGCCCTAGCGGGGGCCCGTGCATCCTACGAGCAGTACTTC. This codes for CSASALAGARASYEQYF.

This chain links TRBV9 with TRBJ2-3, with a possible D match to TRBD2 (5 bases). This CDR3 has 15 residues. Trimming took off 0 bases at V and 4 bases at J, with 12 bases between the two ends. Germline V CDR1 and CDR2: SGDLS, YYNGEE. The CDR3 sequence: CASSVVASPPDTQYF. The CDR3 DNA reads as TGTGCCAGCAGCGTAGTGGCTAGCCCGCCAGATACGCAGTATTTT.